The entry below describes one T cell receptor (beta chain). This receptor's antigen is unknown. Nothing much larger sits one base from this clone, and base qualities are not available. The cysteine opens and the phenylalanine closes a CDR3 of 14 amino acids. Kept here is only the CDR3 DNA, which spans 42 bases and is read in frame from base 1. V is pared back by 2 bases and J by 7 bases, with 14 bases lying between the germline termini. The germline V gene specifies MNHEY as CDR1 and SVGAGI as CDR2. TCRbeta CDR3 regions were amplified from genomic DNA by means of the immunoSEQ Assay, a bias-controlled multiplex PCR. In the authors' own workflow: The number of nucleated cells in each sample was estimated from the amplification of reference gene primers within the assay. Sequence reads were collapsed and filtered to measure the absolute abundance of every unique TCRbeta CDR3 rearrangement. For each sample, productive Simpson clonality was calculated as the square root of Simpson's diversity index over productive rearrangements. The source is immuneACCESS, and TCRdb retained only in-frame sequences with V and J called. Part of the clones is not carried over; for the studies checked, unresolved V genes explain less than half of this, and the remainder is unexplained. V and J calls and clone size follow that table, whereas D and trimming were derived from the DNA. The sample table records about 220,000 clones; approximately 90% of these occur just once. Together, the top ten hold around 2.7% of the sample.

Participants in the prospective study were aged about 18 to 95 years, lived in 24 United States geographic areas, and enrolled through a virtual design. Cohort assignment in the prospective study relied on participant-reported clinical history from a screening survey and a study questionnaire. Recovered participants in ImmuneRACE Cohort 3 were defined as having two consecutive negative NP/OP PCR tests, clearance from a healthcare professional, or resolution of symptoms. Each participant in the prospective study had whole blood, serum and a nasopharyngeal or oropharyngeal swab collected by mobile phlebotomists. Additional blood draws and questionnaires over an approximately two-month period could optionally be provided by prospective study participants. Before DNA extraction, prospective study blood samples were shipped either frozen or at room temperature. The record originates from a study of blood T cell repertoires in COVID-19 (dated by TCRdb to the early 2020s). Background for the entire study: Samples from collaborators originated in the United States, Italy and Spain and spanned both the acute and convalescent phases of COVID-19. The sample metadata nearly always contained a de-identified subject ID, COVID-19 status, age in years and sex. Subjects who had been exposed to COVID-19, were actively infected with it, or had recovered from it provided the deeply sampled blood TCRbeta repertoires that made up the dataset. Where available, HLA class I and class II types were taken from metadata supplied by the sample provider and were not determined by assay-based typing. The samples were drawn from two sources: the first 160 participants of the ongoing ImmuneRACE study, and 1,254 subjects contributed by 6 global collaborators. The repertoires were released in a freely available public database intended as a resource for research on the immune response to SARS-CoV-2. The material from the prospective study consisted of cDNA or gDNA derived from T cells, B-cell-depleted T cells, or PBMCs.

What the authors observed across the whole study: How much clinical and demographic metadata was included differed by source and by participant, and the metadata was provided uncurated.

In this chain, TRBV6-5 is recombined with TRBJ1-2, and TRBD1 may be the D gene, going by 5 matching bases. The sample consisted of PBMCs or T cells enriched from blood (not recorded which). This TCR derives from a woman younger than 45 who had recovered from COVID-19. The CDR3 region: CASSYRPGGGGYTF. The DNA is as follows: TGTGCCAGCAGTTACAGGCCCGGGGGGGGTGGCTACACCTTC.